Below are 13 T cell receptor beta chains sequenced from a single sample in a study of blood T cell repertoires in COVID-19. Clones were read by immunoSEQ multiplex PCR, and TCRdb kept only the in-frame ones, dropping some. Among 50,000 to 65,000 clones listed, 72% were seen once. The sample taken for sequencing was peripheral blood. These receptors came from a woman aged 70 to 79 with COVID-19, enrolled during active disease.

This chain joins TRBV14 and TRBJ2-7, with 9 bases matching TRBD1. The CDR3 covers 18 residues. The germline gives CDR1 SGHDN, CDR2 FVKESK. The J segment lost 3 bases and the V segment lost 3 bases, leaving 15 bases of the junction unmatched. The CDR3 DNA follows: TGTGCCAGCAGCCAGGCACCCGGGACAGGGATTAAGGTCTACGAGCAGTACTTC. This translates into CASSQAPGTGIKVYEQYF.

The gene calls are TRBV18 and TRBJ1-1; D remains unclear. The V end was cut by 2 bases, the J end by 1 base, with 11 bases between. The CDR3 is 15 amino acids. Germline values: CDR1 KGHSH, CDR2 LQKENI. For the CDR3, the DNA is TGTGCCAGCTCACCAACGGCTCGGGGGAACACTGAAGCTTTCTTT. Residues: CASSPTARGNTEAFF.

This clone was seen more than once but under ten times. The rearrangement links TRBV2 to TRBJ2-2; TRBD2 aligns across 7 bases. CDR3 length equals 14 residues. CDR1 and CDR2 from the germline V gene are SNHLY and FYNNEI. The V and J ends lost 6 bases and 1 base, in that order; junction bases with no gene match: 2. Here the CDR3 DNA reads TGTGCCAGCAGCGCTAGCGGGAACACCGGGGAGCTGTTTTTT. It is translated as CASSASGNTGELFF.

The V gene is TRBV6-2 or TRBV6-3, the J gene TRBJ1-2; D perhaps matches TRBD1 (5 bases). V shed 5 bases and J shed 4 bases, with 11 bases lying between them. This CDR3 region has 13 residues. Germline V gene sequence: CDR1 MNHEY, CDR2 SVGEGT. CDR3 in DNA: TGTGCCAGCAGTCCAAGGCAGGGCTATGGCTACACCTTC. Translation: CASSPRQGYGYTF.

The chain couples TRBV29-1 to TRBJ2-7; TRBD1 aligns across 8 bases. CDR1 is SQVTM, CDR2 ANQGSEA, per germline. The trim removed 4 bases at V and 2 bases at J, leaving 4 bases unmatched. The CDR3 loop spans 13 amino acids. The CDR3 DNA follows: TGCAGCGTTGGATTGGGACAGGCCTACGAGCAGTACTTC. It specifies CSVGLGQAYEQYF.

This chain joins TRBV27 and TRBJ1-1, with a weak D call TRBD1 (6 bases). The CDR3 spans 15 residues. V lost 5 bases and J 5 bases, leaving 18 bases between the germline ends. Germline V CDR1 and CDR2: MNHEY, SMNVEV (reference sequence). CDR3 sequence: CASSHGGAAGTEAFF. DNA of the CDR3: TGTGCCAGCAGTCATGGGGGGGCCGCCGGGACTGAAGCTTTCTTT.

The V call is TRBV6-2 or TRBV6-3, the J call TRBJ2-2; D is undetermined. The CDR3 extends over 18 amino acids. Trimming removed 2 bases from V and 0 bases from J, with 16 bases in between. CDR1 is MNHEY and CDR2 is SVGEGT in the germline V gene. CDR3 loop: CASSYRLGASSNTGELFF. Here the CDR3 DNA reads TGTGCCAGCAGTTACCGACTTGGAGCGTCCTCGAACACCGGGGAGCTGTTTTTT.

The CDR3 reads CASSYSAGALEEQYV. The CDR3 nucleotides read TGTGCCAGCAGTTACTCGGCGGGAGCGCTGGAAGAGCAGTACGTC. This chain joins TRBV6-6 and TRBJ2-7; TRBD2 matches 7 bases. The CDR3 runs 15 residues. The V and J ends lost 0 bases and 7 bases, in that order; junction bases with no gene match: 9. Germline V gene sequence: CDR1 MNHNY, CDR2 SVGAGI (reference sequence).

The count of this clone is one. The chain is built from TRBV18 and TRBJ1-5, with D unclear. Germline V lookup: CDR1 KGHSH, CDR2 LQKENI. V lost 4 bases and J 4 bases, leaving 5 bases between the germline ends. The CDR3 has 12 residues. Written as DNA, the CDR3 is TGTGCCAGCTCACGGCCAAATCAGCCCCAGCATTTT. Protein sequence: CASSRPNQPQHF. The full variable domain, completed using reference TRBV18 and TRBJ1-5, is NAGVMQNPRHLVRRRGQEARLRCSPMKGHSHVYWYRQLPEEGLKFMVYLQKENIIDESGMPKERFSAEFPKEGPSILRIQQVVRGDSAAYFCASSRPNQPQHFGDGTRLSIL.

The chain couples TRBV21-1 to TRBJ1-4; the table's D gene call, TRBD1, was not cross checked with the DNA. TRBV21-1 is annotated as a pseudogene. The CDR3 is 14 amino acids. This CDR3 reads CASSCGTGDEKLFF. The DNA of the CDR3 is TGTGCCAGCAGCTGCGGGACAGGGGATGAAAAACTGTTTTTT.

This clone has a single count. The V and J genes are TRBV19 and TRBJ1-6, with a possible D match to TRBD1 (6 bases). CDR3 length: 13 amino acids. The germline CDR1 and CDR2 sequences are LNHDA and SQIVND (reference sequence). Deletions cut 5 bases from V and 7 bases from J, with 9 bases between. The CDR3 nucleotides are TGTGCCAGTAGTTCGGACAGAAATTCACCCCTCCACTTT. It codes for CASSSDRNSPLHF.

CDR3 bases: TGTGCCATCAGCCTACAGGGGCTTGGCACAGATACGCAGTATTTT. Translated, it gives CAISLQGLGTDTQYF. This sequence joins TRBV10-3 and TRBJ2-3; TRBD1 aligns across 7 bases. V lost 6 bases to trimming and J lost 1 base; unmatched junction nucleotides: 7. CDR1 ENHRY and CDR2 SYGVKD come from the germline V gene. CDR3 length: 15 amino acids.

The chain links TRBV5-1 to TRBJ1-4; D is unclear. The CDR3 is made up of 16 amino acids. V lost 0 bases and J lost 0, with 9 bases in between. CDR1 and CDR2 (germline): SGHRS, YFSETQ. The CDR3 loop is CASSLGAVATNEKLFF. The CDR3 DNA is TGCGCCAGCAGCTTGGGGGCAGTTGCAACTAATGAAAAACTGTTTTTT.